This is a list of T cell receptor beta chains from one sample in a study of monozygotic twins with cystic fibrosis. Only in-frame clones appear in the TCRdb table, and some are missing; sequencing was by immunoSEQ multiplex PCR. The sample contains 35,000 or so clones, about 80% of which appear only once. The material sequenced was blood. The receptor set was obtained from a girl aged 2-10 years with cystic fibrosis. Both conserved end residues are part of each CDR3. The order of the fields is J gene, CDR3 length, clone size, D gene, V gene, CDR3 protein, CDR3 DNA. D genes are given only for firm matches. Clone size appears in some rows only: once, few, many, or a class for an expanded clone.

>TRBJ2-5|15|NA|TRBD1|TRBV4-3
CASSLTGGYVETQYF
TGCGCCAGCAGCCTGACAGGGGGCTATGTGGAGACCCAGTACTTC
>TRBJ1-4|18|NA|NA|TRBV7-9
CASSLARVPHWRGEKLFF
TGTGCCAGCAGCTTAGCGCGGGTCCCACATTGGCGTGGGGAAAAACTGTTTTTT
>TRBJ2-5|11|once|NA|TRBV4-1
CASSQDRTQYF
TGCGCCAGCAGCCAAGATAGGACCCAGTACTTC
>TRBJ1-1|16|NA|TRBD1|TRBV4-3
CASSQADRGWDTEAFF
TGCGCCAGCAGCCAAGCCGACAGGGGATGGGACACTGAAGCTTTCTTT
>TRBJ1-1|16|NA|NA|TRBV11-2
CASSRLSGALNTEAFF
TGTGCCAGCAGCCGTCTTTCGGGTGCCTTGAACACTGAAGCTTTCTTT
>TRBJ1-3|16|NA|NA|TRBV7-2
CASRENMGAGGNTIYF
TGTGCCAGCAGGGAAAATATGGGGGCTGGAGGAAACACCATATATTTT
>TRBJ1-1|14|NA|NA|TRBV6-5
CASSRPGGNTEAFF
TGTGCCAGCAGCCGACCCGGTGGGAACACTGAAGCTTTCTTT
>TRBJ2-1|16|NA|TRBD2|TRBV29-1
CSVEPLWRGEYNEQFF
TGCAGCGTTGAACCACTGTGGCGGGGGGAGTACAATGAGCAGTTCTTC
>TRBJ1-1|13|NA|TRBD1|TRBV9
CASSPTGLTEAFF
TGTGCCAGCAGCCCGACAGGGCTTACTGAAGCTTTCTTT
>TRBJ1-2|11|NA|NA|TRBV30
CAWSTSGGYTF
TGTGCCTGGAGTACCTCCGGGGGCTACACCTTC
>TRBJ1-2|13|NA|NA|TRBV6-5
CASSYMGEYGYTF
TGTGCCAGCAGTTACATGGGAGAGTATGGCTACACCTTC
>TRBJ1-1|14|NA|NA|TRBV6-1
CASSEARGVAEAFF
TGTGCCAGCAGTGAAGCGCGGGGAGTGGCTGAAGCTTTCTTT
>TRBJ1-2|13|NA|TRBD1|TRBV6-5
CASSYQGAYGYTF
TGTGCCAGCAGTTACCAGGGGGCTTATGGCTACACCTTC
>TRBJ2-7|14|NA|TRBD1|TRBV18
CASSPDRVGYEQYF
TGTGCCAGCTCACCGGACAGGGTTGGTTACGAGCAGTACTTC
>TRBJ2-5|14|once|NA|TRBV6-1
CASKRQRAQETQYF
TGTGCCAGCAAGAGACAAAGAGCCCAAGAGACCCAGTACTTC
>TRBJ1-2|13|NA|NA|TRBV5-1
CASSFGQSYGYTF
TGCGCCAGCAGCTTCGGGCAGTCCTATGGCTACACCTTC
>TRBJ1-5|16|NA|TRBD1|TRBV18
CASSPYGTGNLQPQHF
TGTGCCAGCTCACCTTATGGGACAGGGAATTTACAGCCCCAGCATTTT
>TRBJ1-6|11|NA|NA|TRBV30
CAWSDSSPLHF
TGTGCCTGGAGTGACAGTTCACCCCTCCACTTT
>TRBJ1-2|11|NA|NA|TRBV20-1
CSARDRGGYTF
TGCAGTGCTAGAGATCGGGGTGGCTACACCTTC
>TRBJ1-5|15|once|NA|TRBV27
CASGHGTLRNQPQHF
TGTGCCAGCGGGCACGGGACGTTGCGCAATCAGCCCCAGCATTTT
>TRBJ2-3|14|NA|NA|TRBV9
CASSVVGPTDTQYF
TGTGCCAGCAGCGTTGTGGGGCCCACAGATACGCAGTATTTT
>TRBJ2-1|11|NA|NA|TRBV29-1
CSVGTYNEQFF
TGCAGCGTTGGGACATACAATGAGCAGTTCTTC
>TRBJ1-2|12|NA|NA|TRBV30
CAWSPTFYGYTF
TGTGCCTGGTCACCTACCTTTTATGGCTACACCTTC
>TRBJ2-5|13|NA|NA|TRBV30
CAWSVAGQGTQYF
TGTGCCTGGAGTGTAGCAGGCCAGGGGACCCAGTACTTC
>TRBJ1-6|12|few|NA|TRBV6-5
CASSYVGGSLHF
TGTGCCAGCAGTTACGTCGGGGGATCCCTCCACTTT
>TRBJ1-2|15|NA|NA|TRBV5-1
CASSPGGLSNYGYTF
TGCGCCAGCAGCCCCGGCGGACTGTCCAACTATGGCTACACCTTC
>TRBJ2-5|14|NA|NA|TRBV29-1
CSGVFFGDQETQYF
TGCAGCGGGGTGTTCTTCGGGGACCAAGAGACCCAGTACTTC
>TRBJ1-2|15|NA|NA|TRBV2
CASILLSSTSDGYTF
TGTGCCAGCATTTTATTATCGTCAACTTCGGATGGCTACACCTTC
>TRBJ2-7|17|NA|TRBD1|TRBV5-1
CASSLAGTATTHYEQYF
TGCGCCAGCAGCTTGGCCGGGACAGCTACCACCCACTACGAGCAGTACTTC
>TRBJ2-7|13|NA|TRBD1|TRBV9
CASSRDSSYEQYF
TGTGCCAGCAGCCGGGACAGCTCATACGAGCAGTACTTC
>TRBJ1-2|16|NA|NA|TRBV5-4
CASSLKHGEGNYGYTF
TGTGCCAGCAGCTTGAAGCATGGGGAGGGGAACTATGGCTACACCTTC
>TRBJ1-2|13|NA|NA|TRBV29-1
CSVEGRGGPGYTF
TGCAGCGTTGAAGGTCGGGGGGGCCCTGGCTACACCTTC
>TRBJ1-6|13|NA|NA|TRBV27
CASSYGGYSPLHF
TGTGCCAGCAGTTATGGGGGCTACTCACCCCTCCACTTT
>TRBJ2-5|16|NA|TRBD1|TRBV2
CASLADGTGGKETQYF
TGTGCCAGCCTCGCGGACGGGACAGGGGGAAAAGAGACCCAGTACTTC
>TRBJ1-4|14|NA|TRBD1|TRBV6-1
CASIQTGVNEKLFF
TGTGCCAGCATCCAGACAGGGGTTAATGAAAAACTGTTTTTT
>TRBJ2-1|11|NA|NA|TRBV30
CASDSSNEQFF
TGTGCCTCGGACAGCTCCAATGAGCAGTTCTTC
>TRBJ2-2|13|NA|NA|TRBV6-5
CASSIEVGGELFF
TGTGCCAGCAGTATTGAAGTCGGCGGGGAGCTGTTTTTT
>TRBJ1-1|16|NA|NA|TRBV10-3
CAISYGAIGLGTEAFF
TGTGCCATCAGCTATGGGGCTATCGGCCTAGGCACTGAAGCTTTCTTT
>TRBJ1-2|13|NA|TRBD1|TRBV30
CAWRLQGVDGYTF
TGTGCCTGGAGGTTACAGGGGGTGGATGGCTACACCTTC
>TRBJ2-7|15|NA|NA|TRBV9
CASSRQGIGSYEQYF
TGTGCCAGCAGCCGCCAGGGGATAGGCTCCTACGAGCAGTACTTC
>TRBJ2-5|13|NA|NA|TRBV6-1
CASSRGVQETQYF
TGTGCCAGCTCCCGGGGAGTACAAGAGACCCAGTACTTC
>TRBJ2-5|17|once|NA|TRBV9
CASSVSSSWGAPETQYF
TGTGCCAGCAGCGTATCGTCGAGCTGGGGGGCTCCGGAGACCCAGTACTTC
>TRBJ2-7|15|NA|NA|TRBV2
CASSDRAIHYYEQYF
TGTGCCAGCAGTGATAGGGCCATTCACTACTACGAGCAGTACTTC
>TRBJ2-7|18|NA|NA|TRBV5-4
CASSQKTGTGPRAYEQYF
TGTGCCAGCAGCCAGAAGACCGGTACAGGCCCCCGGGCCTACGAGCAGTACTTC
>TRBJ2-7|16|NA|TRBD1|TRBV19
CASSPRGGTGTYEQYF
TGTGCCAGTTCACCCAGGGGGGGGACAGGGACCTACGAGCAGTACTTC
>TRBJ1-3|14|NA|NA|TRBV30
CAWSVGGDGNTIYF
TGTGCCTGGAGTGTTGGAGGGGACGGAAACACCATATATTTT
>TRBJ2-2|15|once|TRBD1|TRBV30
CAWLWDRGDTGELFF
TGTGCCTGGTTGTGGGACAGAGGTGACACCGGGGAGCTGTTTTTT
>TRBJ2-2|15|NA|TRBD1|TRBV11-2
CASSLALQGTGELFF
TGTGCCAGCAGCTTAGCCCTACAGGGGACCGGGGAGCTGTTTTTT
>TRBJ2-7|12|few|NA|TRBV25-1
CASSGLDYEQYF
TGTGCCAGCAGTGGGTTGGACTACGAGCAGTACTTC